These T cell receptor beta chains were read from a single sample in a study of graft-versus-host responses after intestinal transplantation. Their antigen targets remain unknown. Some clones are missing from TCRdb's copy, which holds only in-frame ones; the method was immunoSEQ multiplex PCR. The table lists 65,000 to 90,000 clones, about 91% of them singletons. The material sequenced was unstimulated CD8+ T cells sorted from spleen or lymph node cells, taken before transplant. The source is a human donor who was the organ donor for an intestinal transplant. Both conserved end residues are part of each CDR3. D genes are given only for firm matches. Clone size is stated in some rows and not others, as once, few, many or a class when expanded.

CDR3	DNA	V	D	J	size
CASSDAGQARTPQHF	TGCGCCAGCAGTGACGCGGGACAAGCGCGAACCCCCCAGCATTTT	TRBV10-2	.	TRBJ1-5	.
CAWSSGTGNQPQHF	TGTGCCTGGAGTTCAGGGACCGGCAATCAGCCCCAGCATTTT	TRBV30	.	TRBJ1-5	.
CASSLVTGGTEAFF	TGCGCCAGCAGCTTGGTTACGGGGGGGACTGAAGCTTTCTTT	TRBV5-1	.	TRBJ1-1	.
CASSMSGQGATATNEKLFF	TGTGCCAGCAGTATGTCGGGACAGGGGGCGACGGCAACTAATGAAAAACTGTTTTTT	TRBV27	TRBD1	TRBJ1-4	.
CASSPGRFFYGYTF	TGTGCCAGCTCACCCGGACGGTTCTTCTATGGCTACACCTTC	TRBV18	.	TRBJ1-2	.
CASSTPPPGSYGYTF	TGTGCCAGCAGTACACCTCCCCCGGGATCCTATGGCTACACCTTC	TRBV27	.	TRBJ1-2	.
CASRPLLSSYNEQFF	TGTGCCAGCCGCCCCCTCCTAAGCTCCTACAATGAGCAGTTCTTC	TRBV14	.	TRBJ2-1	once
CASSPDNGNQPQHF	TGCGCCAGCAGCCCCGACAACGGCAATCAGCCCCAGCATTTT	TRBV5-1	.	TRBJ1-5	.
CASSSSYEQYF	TGTGCCAGCAGCTCCAGCTACGAGCAGTACTTC	TRBV11-3	.	TRBJ2-7	.
CASSLVRRGVGYNEQFF	TGTGCCAGCAGCTTAGTCCGGCGGGGGGTTGGATACAATGAGCAGTTCTTC	TRBV11-2	TRBD2	TRBJ2-1	.
CASSLTGPSYEQYF	TGTGCCAGCAGCCTGACCGGACCCTCCTACGAGCAGTACTTC	TRBV7-9	.	TRBJ2-7	.
CASSVGRIPQETQYF	TGTGCCAGCAGCGTAGGGAGAATCCCTCAAGAGACCCAGTACTTC	TRBV9	.	TRBJ2-5	.
CASSRTGVQPQHF	TGTGCCAGCTCCCGGACAGGGGTTCAGCCCCAGCATTTT	TRBV18	TRBD1	TRBJ1-5	once
CASSQDWDRGKYEQYF	TGCGCCAGCAGCCAAGATTGGGACAGGGGCAAGTACGAGCAGTACTTC	TRBV4-1	TRBD1	TRBJ2-7	.
CASSFSSGANVLTF	TGTGCCAGCAGCTTCTCGTCTGGGGCCAACGTCCTGACTTTC	TRBV7-3	.	TRBJ2-6	.
CASSPSRGMNTEAFF	TGCGCCAGCAGTCCGAGCAGGGGGATGAACACTGAAGCTTTCTTT	TRBV4-1	TRBD1	TRBJ1-1	once
CASSLDFPTGYGYTF	TGTGCCAGCAGCTTAGATTTCCCAACGGGCTATGGCTACACCTTC	TRBV7-8	.	TRBJ1-2	.
CASSVISDPWSSGANVLTF	TGTGCCAGCAGCGTGATCTCTGATCCGTGGAGCTCTGGGGCCAACGTCCTGACTTTC	TRBV9	.	TRBJ2-6	.
CASSVGQGAYGYTF	TGTGCCAGCAGCGTAGGACAGGGCGCCTATGGCTACACCTTC	TRBV9	TRBD1	TRBJ1-2	.
CASSLEREGNNEQFF	TGTGCCAGCAGCCTAGAGCGGGAGGGAAACAATGAGCAGTTCTTC	TRBV5-4	TRBD2	TRBJ2-1	.
CASSLPPYNRGHEQYF	TGTGCCAGCAGTTTACCCCCTTATAACAGGGGTCACGAGCAGTACTTC	TRBV27	TRBD1	TRBJ2-7	.
CASSRRTGDALSSEKLFF	TGTGCCAGCAGCCGTAGGACAGGGGATGCTTTATCTAGTGAAAAACTGTTTTTT	TRBV7-9	TRBD1	TRBJ1-4	.
CASSLGGQGFYGYTF	TGTGCCAGCAGCTTGGGGGGACAGGGGTTCTATGGCTACACCTTC	TRBV5-4	TRBD1	TRBJ1-2	.